These 25 T cell receptor beta chains were sequenced from one sample in a study of T cells expressing NK-cell markers. For each CDR3 protein, TCRdb gives one entry from its re-call of the 5' RACE reads, without DNA. The sample is made up of some 410,000 distinct CDR3 sequences, and the top ten hold approximately 7% of it. The sequenced sample was blood T cells: a sorted CD56 or NKG2C T cell subset, CD4+ or CD8+ T cells, or bulk PBMC T cells (not recorded which). The receptor source for this set is a woman aged 18-69 years in good health.

V gene TRBV11-1 combines with J gene TRBJ2-1; no DNA is available, so the TRBD2 call from TCRdb remains unchecked. The CDR3 is 16 amino acids. Per the germline V gene, CDR1 is SGHAT and CDR2 is FQDESV (reference sequence). CDR3 amino acids: CASSPAGLAKEHEQFF.

The chain recombines TRBV7-7 with TRBJ2-5; TCRdb lists TRBD2, though no DNA is available to test this call. The germline CDR1 and CDR2 sequences are SSHAT and FNYEAQ (reference sequence). The CDR3 covers 12 residues. CDR3 sequence reads: CASSTRVGTQYF.

The rearrangement joins TRBV5-4 to TRBJ2-1. CDR1 SGHNT and CDR2 YYREEE come from the germline V gene (reference sequence). The CDR3 contains 14 residues. The CDR3 spells CASSLPSSYNEQFF.

V is TRBV4-2 and J is TRBJ2-3; TCRdb selects TRBD1, and the lack of DNA leaves this call unchecked. The germline V gene has CDR1 LGHNA and CDR2 YNFKEQ. CDR3 length equals 16 residues. The CDR3 protein is CASSQVRGTVADTQYF.

The chain recombines TRBV12-3 or TRBV12-4 with TRBJ1-2; the D call from TCRdb, TRBD1, cannot be confirmed without DNA. CDR3 length equals 15 residues. CDR3 sequence reads: CASSLSAGTAYGYTF.

V is TRBV18 and J is TRBJ2-6. Germline V CDR1 and CDR2: KGHSH, LQKENI. The CDR3 totals 18 residues. CDR3 sequence reads: CASSNRRGANSGANVLTF.

The chain joins TRBV20-1 to TRBJ2-2; as DNA is missing, the TRBD2 call by TCRdb cannot be tested. Germline-derived CDR1 and CDR2 are DFQATT and SNEGSKA (reference sequence). The CDR3 runs 15 residues. The CDR3 here is CSARRLVTNTGELFF.

The genes are TRBV7-2 and TRBJ2-1; without DNA, the TCRdb call of TRBD1 cannot be checked. The CDR3 runs to 14 residues. Per the germline V gene, CDR1 is SGHTA and CDR2 is FQGNSA. The CDR3 sequence is CASSLEGGANEQFF.

The V call is TRBV4-3, the J call TRBJ2-7; the TRBD2 assignment by TCRdb is unverifiable without DNA. The CDR3 is made up of 16 amino acids. The germline V gene has CDR1 LGHNA and CDR2 YSLEER. CDR3 protein: CASSQDRGLAGDEQYF.

The chain employs TRBV7-2 and TRBJ2-2; TCRdb's assignment of TRBD1 cannot be checked, as there is no DNA. CDR1 SGHTA and CDR2 FQGNSA come from the germline V gene. This CDR3 has 16 residues. CDR3 sequence reads: CASSLVWGVYAGELFF.

The V and J genes are TRBV6-2 or TRBV6-3 and TRBJ2-2; TCRdb indicates TRBD1, and absent DNA this call remains unverified. This CDR3 has 14 residues. Germline CDR1 is MNHEY and CDR2 is SVGEGT. The CDR3 sequence is CASRHRENTGELFF.

This chain connects TRBV25-1 to TRBJ2-5; no DNA is available, so the TRBD1 call from TCRdb remains unchecked. There are 15 residues in the CDR3. CDR1 is MGHDK, CDR2 SYGVNS, per germline. The CDR3 protein is CASSDSGVGDETQYF.

V and J are TRBV24-1 and TRBJ2-2; TCRdb picks TRBD2, but there is no DNA to check that call. Germline CDR1 is KGHDR and CDR2 is SFDVKD. The CDR3 runs 14 residues. This CDR3 reads CATSDYRASGELFF.

The CDR3 loop reads CASSLGLAGNNEQFF. The chain joins TRBV27 to TRBJ2-1; TCRdb selects TRBD2, and the lack of DNA leaves this call unchecked. Germline CDR1 MNHEY, CDR2 SMNVEV (reference sequence). CDR3 length: 15 residues.

The chain carries TRBV20-1 and TRBJ2-1; TCRdb's D gene call, TRBD2, goes unchecked for lack of DNA. The CDR3 covers 20 residues. CDR1 and CDR2 from the germline V gene are DFQATT and SNEGSKA (reference sequence). The CDR3 here is CSARDFSASGGTGSYNEQFF.

The chain joins TRBV19 to TRBJ1-2; lacking DNA, the TRBD1 call made by TCRdb goes unchecked. Germline CDR1 LNHDA, CDR2 SQIVND (reference sequence). The CDR3 has 18 amino acids. The CDR3 region is CASRTVTEGGPSRYGYTF.

This chain joins TRBV3-1 and TRBJ1-6. The CDR3 runs to 17 residues. Germline-derived CDR1 and CDR2 are LGHDT and YNNKEL (reference sequence). The CDR3 sequence is CASSQDYRGPSNSPLHF. Supplemented by reference TRBV3-1 and TRBJ1-6, the full variable domain reads DTAVSQTPKYLVTQMGNDKSIKCEQNLGHDTMYWYKQDSKKFLKIMFSYNNKELIINETVPNRFSPKSPDKAHLNLHINSLELGDSAVYFCASSQDYRGPSNSPLHFGNGTRLTVT.

The J gene is TRBJ1-5, the V gene TRBV7-2. Germline CDR1 SGHTA, CDR2 FQGNSA. The CDR3 consists of 16 residues. The CDR3 here is CASSLKADYSNQPQHF.

The chain uses TRBV20-1 and TRBJ2-1; no DNA is available, so the TRBD2 call from TCRdb remains unchecked. Germline V lookup: CDR1 DFQATT, CDR2 SNEGSKA (reference sequence). CDR3 length: 14 residues. The CDR3 here is CSATSSGRADEQFF.

The rearrangement links TRBV12-3 or TRBV12-4 to TRBJ1-5; TCRdb lists TRBD1, though no DNA is available to test this call. This CDR3 comprises 15 residues. The CDR3 loop is CASSAGQGSNQPQHF.

The V gene is TRBV18, the J gene TRBJ2-4; the D call of TRBD2 rests on TCRdb alone, since no DNA is present to check it. In germline, CDR1 is KGHSH, CDR2 LQKENI. The CDR3 sequence is 15 residues long. The CDR3 sequence: CASSAGRGHYWIQYF.

This chain uses TRBV5-6 with TRBJ2-2; TCRdb proposes TRBD1, but this gene call is untestable without DNA. CDR1 is SGHDT and CDR2 is YYEEEE in the germline V gene. The CDR3 runs 15 residues. The chain's CDR3 is CASSFEDRVGPGMFF.

The chain has TRBV13 and TRBJ1-4. Germline CDR1 reads PRHDT; CDR2 reads FYEKMQ (reference sequence). This CDR3 is 17 amino acids long. This chain's CDR3 is CASRKGPYSATNEKLFF.

The V and J genes are TRBV20-1 and TRBJ2-1; the TCRdb call, TRBD1, lacks DNA for checking. The CDR3 contains 11 residues. The V gene's germline CDR1 is DFQATT and CDR2 SNEGSKA (reference sequence). CDR3 sequence reads: CSASPGPQQFF.

This chain uses TRBV19 with TRBJ2-1; TCRdb proposes TRBD2, but this gene call is untestable without DNA. The CDR3 covers 15 residues. Germline CDR1 and CDR2: LNHDA and SQIVND (reference sequence). The CDR3 loop reads CASSQTSGGHNEQFF.